This TCR beta chain was recovered during a study of cytomegalovirus exposure and HLA in healthy donors. Study-level points and caveats: Investigators reported approximately 170 TCR beta chains as tied to cytomegalovirus.

60 Vbeta and 13 Jbeta primers were used in PCR. The assay was immunoSEQ multiplex PCR, and TCRdb's table has in-frame clones only and misses some. The sample consists of approximately 220,000 clones, just over 75% of them appearing once. Notes on this clone: The antigen remains unidentified.

Trimming cost V 5 bases and J 1 base; bases outside gene matches: 17. Germline V gene data show CDR1 as MGHRA and CDR2 as YSYEKL. The CDR3 sequence is 20 residues long. This receptor was identified in a man aged 18 to 35 in good health and CMV-seronegative. The sample was PBMCs. V usage is TRBV4-1 and J usage is TRBJ2-7; 13 bases map to TRBD2. The CDR3 reads CASSEGRLAGGPLLSYEQYF. The CDR3 DNA reads TGCGCCAGCAGCGAGGGAAGACTAGCGGGAGGACCGCTCTTATCCTACGAGCAGTACTTC.